The 29 T cell receptor beta chains reported below all come from one sample, sequenced in a study of STAT3 mutations in large granular lymphocyte leukemia. What these receptors recognize is not known. Whole-study findings and limits: At least one immunodominant TCR beta clonotype appeared in every T-cell large granular lymphocyte leukemia patient.

Sequenced by immunoSEQ multiplex PCR; TCRdb stores in-frame clones only, minus some. The sample lists 35,000 or so clones; approximately 91% were seen once. Sequenced: PBMCs. Receptors were obtained from a human donor with T large granular lymphocyte leukemia. Some clones in this sample may be carry-over from other donors' samples.

This chain uses TRBV2 with TRBJ1-3, with unresolved D. CDR1 and CDR2 from the germline V gene are SNHLY and FYNNEI. This CDR3 region has 16 residues. The V end was cut by 5 bases, the J end by 5 bases, with 19 bases between. The CDR3 here is CASSLSFRVLRNTIYF. CDR3 DNA: TGTGCCAGCAGTCTCAGTTTCCGGGTTTTAAGAAACACCATATATTTT.

V and J are TRBV20-1 and TRBJ2-5; D is unresolved. The CDR3 length is 11 residues. Germline assignment: CDR1 DFQATT and CDR2 SNEGSKA (reference sequence). The germline V and J ends were trimmed by 6 bases and 7 bases, with 12 bases remaining between them. The CDR3 coding sequence is TGCAGTGCCGTCCATACGGGGACCCAGTACTTC. It yields the protein CSAVHTGTQYF.

The gene calls are TRBV19 and TRBJ1-6, with D maybe TRBD1 (6 bases). Trimming removed 6 bases from V and 7 bases from J, with 10 bases in between. Germline V gives CDR1 LNHDA, CDR2 SQIVND (reference sequence). CDR3 length: 13 residues. CDR3 DNA: TGTGCCAGTAGCCGGACAGAGAATTCACCCCTCCACTTT. Its protein product is CASSRTENSPLHF.

The V and J genes are TRBV7-9 and TRBJ2-7, with D unclear. V lost 1 base to trimming and J lost 5 bases, with 6 bases between them. The CDR3 totals 12 residues. CDR1 is SEHNR, CDR2 FQNEAQ, per germline (reference sequence). CDR3 sequence: CASSLGINEQYV. DNA of the CDR3: TGTGCCAGCAGCTTAGGGATCAACGAGCAGTACGTC.

The chain joins TRBV5-1 to TRBJ1-1; D possibly corresponds to TRBD1 (5 bases). CDR1 is SGHRS, CDR2 YFSETQ, per germline. The ends were cut back, 0 bases at V and 1 base at J, with 13 bases in the middle. This CDR3 spans 16 amino acids. The DNA of the CDR3 is TGCGCCAGCAGCTTGGCAACACAGGACGGGAACACTGAAGCTTTCTTT. Translating gives CASSLATQDGNTEAFF. Full variable domain (missing parts from reference TRBV5-1 and TRBJ1-1): KAGVTQTPRYLIKTRGQQVTLSCSPISGHRSVSWYQQTPGQGLQFLFEYFSETQRNKGNFPGRFSGRQFSNSRSEMNVSTLELGDSALYLCASSLATQDGNTEAFFGQGTRLTVV.

The table lists this clone with a few counts. V and J are TRBV5-1 and TRBJ2-5; D is undetermined. Trimming took off 0 bases at V and 5 bases at J, with 8 bases between the two ends. This CDR3 is 13 amino acids long. The germline gives CDR1 SGHRS, CDR2 YFSETQ. The CDR3 DNA follows: TGCGCCAGCAGCTTGGTAATTTCCGAGACCCAGTACTTC. Protein product: CASSLVISETQYF.

The rearrangement joins TRBV27 to TRBJ2-1; 9 bases align to TRBD2. This CDR3 comprises 15 residues. The germline CDR1 and CDR2 sequences are MNHEY and SMNVEV (reference sequence). V shed 3 bases, J shed 7 bases, and the junction held 7 bases outside the gene matches. As DNA, the CDR3 is TGTGCCAGCAGTTTCCTAGCGGGGAGGGATAATGAGCAGTTCTTC. It is translated as CASSFLAGRDNEQFF.

The J gene is TRBJ2-3, the V gene TRBV6-6; D remains ambiguous. V was cut by 8 bases and J by 2 bases, with 8 bases left in between. Germline CDR1 reads MNHNY; CDR2 reads SVGAGI (reference sequence). The CDR3 has 12 residues. In nucleotides, the CDR3 is TGTGCCAGCCGCCTCGCCACAGATACGCAGTATTTT. This translates into CASRLATDTQYF.

The chain is built from TRBV5-6 and TRBJ2-5; the D gene is possibly TRBD1 (6 bases). The CDR3 sequence is 14 residues long. V lost 0 bases and J 5 bases, leaving 11 bases between the germline ends. Germline V gene lookup returns CDR1 SGHDT and CDR2 YYEEEE. The CDR3 loop reads CASSLVTGWETQYF. CDR3 DNA: TGTGCCAGCAGCTTGGTGACAGGCTGGGAGACCCAGTACTTC.

This chain joins TRBV4-3 and TRBJ1-6; no clear D gene. CDR3 length equals 15 residues. Germline V gene sequence: CDR1 LGHNA, CDR2 YSLEER. Trimming cost V 3 bases and J 7 bases, with 13 bases left between them. The CDR3 nucleotides read TGCGCCAGCAGCCAGGCCGGGTTGGCCAATTCACCCCTCCACTTT. Translation: CASSQAGLANSPLHF.

This clone came up once. The gene calls are TRBV20-1 and TRBJ2-5; no clear D gene. Per the germline V gene, CDR1 is DFQATT and CDR2 is SNEGSKA (reference sequence). The CDR3 extends over 11 amino acids. V lost 6 bases, J lost 1 base, and 6 bases lay in between. The CDR3 nucleotides are TGCAGTGCCCTGTTCCAAGAGACCCAGTACTTC. This gives the protein CSALFQETQYF.

The CDR3 region is CASSYSTGSGYGYTF. The CDR3 DNA reads as TGTGCCAGCAGTTACTCGACTGGCTCGGGCTATGGCTACACCTTC. The V call is TRBV6-5, the J call TRBJ1-2; D gene uncertain. V was clipped by 0 bases and J by 4 bases, with 12 bases between them. The CDR3 is 15 amino acids. The V gene's germline CDR1 is MNHEY and CDR2 SVGAGI.

The rearrangement uses TRBV2 and TRBJ1-3, with D tentatively TRBD1 (5 bases). This CDR3 comprises 14 residues. Germline assignment: CDR1 SNHLY and CDR2 FYNNEI. V was cut by 6 bases and J by 0 bases, with 9 bases left in between. The CDR3 sequence is CASRGLYSGNTIYF. The CDR3 DNA is TGTGCCAGCAGGGGACTCTACTCTGGAAACACCATATATTTT.

The chain has TRBV6-6 and TRBJ2-5; D is uncertain. Germline lookup yields CDR1 MNHNY and CDR2 SVGAGI (reference sequence). The CDR3 spans 16 residues. Deletions cut 2 bases from V and 1 base from J, with 14 bases between. CDR3 residues: CASSYPHMPAQETQYF. The CDR3 DNA sequence: TGTGCCAGCAGTTACCCCCACATGCCGGCCCAAGAGACCCAGTACTTC.

The chain links TRBV4-3 to TRBJ2-3; 9 bases line up with TRBD2. The V segment lost 3 bases and the J segment 6 bases; nucleotides outside the gene matches: 10. Germline V gene lookup returns CDR1 LGHNA and CDR2 YSLEER. The CDR3 spans 16 residues. In DNA form, the CDR3 reads TGCGCCAGCAGCCATTTCCAGACTAGCGGATCGGATACGCAGTATTTT. Protein sequence: CASSHFQTSGSDTQYF.

The chain joins TRBV11-2 to TRBJ2-5, with a possible D match to TRBD1 (5 bases). Trimming stripped 5 bases from V and 10 bases from J, with 14 bases between. The length of the CDR3 is 12 residues. Germline-derived CDR1 and CDR2 are SGHAT and FQNNGV. The CDR3 here is CASSRHQGNQYF. CDR3 DNA sequence: TGTGCCAGCAGCAGACACCAGGGTAACCAGTACTTC. The full variable domain, its missing parts supplied by reference TRBV11-2 and TRBJ2-5, is EAGVAQSPRYKIIEKRQSVAFWCNPISGHATLYWYQQILGQGPKLLIQFQNNGVVDDSQLPKDRFSAERLKGVDSTLKIQPAKLEDSAVYLCASSRHQGNQYFGPGTRLLVL.

The rearrangement links TRBV28 to TRBJ1-2; D gene uncertain. The length of the CDR3 is 13 residues. Germline V CDR1 and CDR2: MDHEN, SYDVKM. V dropped 7 bases and J dropped 4 bases, with 13 bases sitting between them. CDR3 sequence (DNA): TGTGCCAGCACTACCCACGGGCCCTATGGCTACACCTTC. Amino acid sequence: CASTTHGPYGYTF.

This sequence joins TRBV11-2 and TRBJ2-2; no reliable D call. V lost 6 bases and J lost 2, with 4 bases in between. CDR1 and CDR2 (germline): SGHAT, FQNNGV. The CDR3 length is 12 residues. As DNA, the CDR3 is TGTGCCAGCAGACAAAACACCGGGGAGCTGTTTTTT. Amino acid sequence: CASRQNTGELFF.

V usage is TRBV6-1 and J usage is TRBJ1-2, with D tentatively TRBD1 (6 bases). The germline gives CDR1 MNHNS, CDR2 SASEGT. V was clipped by 7 bases and J by 7 bases, with 13 bases between them. The CDR3 is made up of 12 amino acids. This chain's CDR3 is CASTQGWVGYTF. CDR3 coding DNA: TGTGCCAGCACCCAGGGGTGGGTTGGCTACACCTTC.

The chain is built from TRBV28 and TRBJ1-1; D remains unclear. The CDR3 is 15 residues long. Deletions cut 3 bases from V and 6 bases from J, with 17 bases between. Germline V gene sequence: CDR1 MDHEN, CDR2 SYDVKM. CDR3 nucleotide sequence: TGTGCCAGCAGTTTGTCGGTGAGCGGGGTAGCTGAAGCTTTCTTT. It encodes CASSLSVSGVAEAFF.

The chain couples TRBV5-6 to TRBJ2-7, with D maybe TRBD1 (5 bases). The CDR3 has 14 residues. Trimming shortened V by 2 bases and J by 5 bases, and 14 bases separated the two germline ends. Germline CDR1 reads SGHDT; CDR2 reads YYEEEE. The CDR3 spells CASSFFGLRDEQYF. Written as DNA, the CDR3 is TGTGCCAGCAGCTTCTTTGGCCTCAGGGACGAGCAGTACTTC. The whole variable domain, filled in from reference TRBV5-6 and TRBJ2-7, reads DAGVTQSPTHLIKTRGQQVTLRCSPKSGHDTVSWYQQALGQGPQFIFQYYEEEERQRGNFPDRFSGHQFPNYSSELNVNALLLGDSALYLCASSFFGLRDEQYFGPGTRLTVT.

The chain joins TRBV30 to TRBJ2-7, with a possible D match to TRBD1 (6 bases). The CDR3 is 16 amino acids. Trimming removed 4 bases at V and 0 bases at J, with 19 bases between. Germline lookup yields CDR1 GTSNPN and CDR2 SVGIG (reference sequence). The CDR3 DNA follows: TGTGCCTGGAAATACAGGGATTATGGTAGCTCCTACGAGCAGTACTTC. Its translation is CAWKYRDYGSSYEQYF.

The chain recombines TRBV11-2 with TRBJ1-2, with TRBD1 matching over 7 bases. The V gene's germline CDR1 is SGHAT and CDR2 FQNNGV. J was trimmed by 0 bases and V by 2 bases; bases with no gene match: 9. The CDR3 is made up of 17 amino acids. In DNA, the CDR3 is TGTGCCAGCAGCTTATTAAGGGACAGACGCGCTAACTATGGCTACACCTTC. Protein product: CASSLLRDRRANYGYTF.

The chain carries TRBV7-9 and TRBJ2-5; 8 bases are shared with TRBD1. Trimming removed 4 bases from V and 2 bases from J; junction bases left unmatched: 3. The germline gives CDR1 SEHNR, CDR2 FQNEAQ (reference sequence). The CDR3 sequence is 14 residues long. The CDR3 loop is CASSYTGGQETQYF. The DNA for the CDR3 is TGTGCCAGCAGCTATACAGGGGGACAAGAGACCCAGTACTTC.

The V gene is TRBV7-9, the J gene TRBJ1-5; D remains ambiguous. This CDR3 is 14 amino acids long. Germline V gene data show CDR1 as SEHNR and CDR2 as FQNEAQ (reference sequence). Trimming took 5 bases from V and 1 from J, leaving 9 bases between them. The CDR3 protein is CASSGDWSNQPQHF. In DNA form, the CDR3 reads TGTGCCAGCAGCGGCGACTGGAGCAATCAGCCCCAGCATTTT.

The chain combines TRBV6-6 with TRBJ1-2; 7 nucleotides match TRBD1. V was pared by 5 bases and J by 5 bases, with 8 bases of the junction left unmatched. Per the germline V gene, CDR1 is MNHNY and CDR2 is SVGAGI (reference sequence). The length of the CDR3 is 14 residues. In DNA form, the CDR3 reads TGTGCCAGCAGTACCGCACAGGGGAGGTATGGCTACACCTTC. This translates into CASSTAQGRYGYTF.

This chain connects TRBV11-2 to TRBJ2-5; the match to TRBD1 covers 11 bases. The CDR3 totals 16 residues. The J segment lost 1 base and the V segment lost 3 bases, leaving 4 bases of the junction unmatched. The germline V gene encodes CDR1 SGHAT and CDR2 FQNNGV. The CDR3 protein is CASSLGTGGFQETQYF. CDR3 sequence (DNA): TGTGCCAGCAGCTTGGGGACAGGGGGGTTCCAAGAGACCCAGTACTTC.

The rearrangement uses TRBV6-6 and TRBJ2-1; D possibly corresponds to TRBD1 (6 bases). This CDR3 is 16 amino acids long. Germline CDR1 is MNHNY and CDR2 is SVGAGI (reference sequence). V was shortened by 2 bases and J by 1 base, with 12 bases between the two germline ends. CDR3 amino acids: CASSYVTGHSYNEQFF. The CDR3 DNA is TGTGCCAGCAGTTACGTCACAGGGCATTCCTACAATGAGCAGTTCTTC.

This chain connects TRBV15 to TRBJ2-3, with D hard to call. Trimming removed 0 bases from V and 1 base from J, with 8 bases in between. The CDR3 has 15 amino acids. Germline CDR1 LNHNV, CDR2 YYDKDF (reference sequence). CDR3: CATSRDRYGTDTQYF. The CDR3 nucleotides are TGTGCCACCAGCAGAGATCGGTACGGCACAGATACGCAGTATTTT.